This T cell receptor (beta chain) came from a study of T cell responses to AZD1222 COVID-19 vaccine. Whether given at about 4 or about 12 weeks, second doses were pooled. The assay was immunoSEQ multiplex PCR, and TCRdb's table has in-frame clones only and misses some. This sample carries 40,000 to 50,000 clones, approximately 88% of them seen once, and the ten largest clones take around a quarter. The CDR3 extends over 17 amino acids. Germline V gives CDR1 GTSNPN, CDR2 SVGIG (reference sequence). Unmatched junction bases numbered 5, after V lost 2 bases and J lost 0 bases. Study-level findings and limits: A mostly white British donor set with more females was recruited, and clonal diversity was possibly underestimated. All repertoire sampling was performed exclusively after the peak T cell response. Among vaccine-associated CD4 TCRs, coverage spanned spike, with dominance at 160-218 and 743-854.

For this clone: Its antigen is currently unknown.

The rearrangement uses TRBV30 and TRBJ2-6; 9 bases map to TRBD1. The TCR originated in an adult who received the AZD1222 COVID-19 vaccine. Here the sequenced sample was peripheral blood, taken 28 days after the second AZD1222 dose. CDR3 sequence reads: CAWSRDRAHSGANVLTF. CDR3 in DNA: TGTGCCTGGAGTCGGGACAGGGCGCACTCTGGGGCCAACGTCCTGACTTTC. The full variable domain, its missing parts supplied by reference TRBV30 and TRBJ2-6, is SQTIHQWPATLVQPVGSPLSLECTVEGTSNPNLYWYRQAAGRGLQLLFYSVGIGQISSEVPQNLSASRPQDRQFILSSKKLLLSDSGFYLCAWSRDRAHSGANVLTFGAGSRLTVL.